The clone carrying this TCR beta chain has more than one count but fewer than ten. Its matching antigen is unknown. The germline V and J ends were trimmed by 3 bases and 4 bases, with 12 bases remaining between them. The V gene's germline CDR1 is SQVTM and CDR2 ANQGSEA. CDR3 length: 13 amino acids. This sample stems from a study of T cell repertoires in cytomegalovirus infection. The wider study: Both CMV infection and a matching HLA type were indicated by public TCR beta signatures.

TCRdb passed the reads through MiXCR, listing each CDR3 protein once. The repertoire consists of 630,000 or so distinct CDR3 sequences, with 20% to 30% occurring once and the leading ten covering under 8.5%. The study, taken as a whole, reports: Within the response measured ex vivo, HLA-C-restricted CMV-specific TCR beta clonotypes were dominant.

The sequencing sample was made of CD8+ T cells from PBMCs. This chain links TRBV29-1 with TRBJ1-2, with D uncertain. The TCR was taken from a human donor in good health (CMV status not recorded). Some clones in this sample may be carry-over from other donors' samples. CDR3 sequence (DNA): TGCAGCGTTGAGCCGGAAGGCCGCTATGGCTACACCTTC. Translation gives CSVEPEGRYGYTF. The entire variable domain, with the rest obtained from reference TRBV29-1 and TRBJ1-2, is as follows: SAVISQKPSRDICQRGTSLTIQCQVDSQVTMMFWYRQQPGQSLTLIATANQGSEATYESGFVIDKFPISRPNLTFSTLTVSNMSPEDSSIYLCSVEPEGRYGYTFGSGTRLTVV.